This TCR beta chain was identified in a study of cytomegalovirus exposure and HLA in healthy donors. Trimming cost V 5 bases and J 3 bases; bases outside gene matches: 6. The germline gives CDR1 MNHEY, CDR2 SMNVEV (reference sequence). The CDR3 length is 14 residues. In the PCR, 60 Vbeta and 13 Jbeta primers were used. TCRdb's copy holds only in-frame clones and misses some; the assay was immunoSEQ multiplex PCR. The data contain nearly 200,000 clones, 82% of them singletons. The sample holds one count of this clone. The antigen remains unidentified. Study-wide results and caveats: The investigators catalogued under 200 TCR beta chains as cytomegalovirus-associated.

The TCR originated in a woman in her fifties or sixties in good health and CMV-seropositive. The chain employs TRBV27 and TRBJ2-7; 8 nucleotides agree with TRBD1. The sample comprised PBMCs. The CDR3 nucleotides read TGTGCCAGCAGTGTCGGACAGGGACGCTACGAGCAGTACTTC. Amino acid sequence: CASSVGQGRYEQYF.